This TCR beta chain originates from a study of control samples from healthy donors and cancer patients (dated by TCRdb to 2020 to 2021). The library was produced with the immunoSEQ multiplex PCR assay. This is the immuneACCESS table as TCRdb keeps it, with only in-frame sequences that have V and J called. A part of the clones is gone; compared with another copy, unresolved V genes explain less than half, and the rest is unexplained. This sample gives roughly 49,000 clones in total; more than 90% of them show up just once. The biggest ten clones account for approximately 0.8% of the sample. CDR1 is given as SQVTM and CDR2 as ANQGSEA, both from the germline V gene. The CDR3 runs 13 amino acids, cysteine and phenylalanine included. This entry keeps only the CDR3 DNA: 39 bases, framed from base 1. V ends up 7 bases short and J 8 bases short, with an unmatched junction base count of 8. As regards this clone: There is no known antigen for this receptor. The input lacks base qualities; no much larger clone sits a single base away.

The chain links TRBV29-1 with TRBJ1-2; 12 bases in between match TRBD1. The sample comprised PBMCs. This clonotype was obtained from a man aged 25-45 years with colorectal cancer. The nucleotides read TGCAGCGCCCCCGGGACAGGGGGCCGCGGCTACACCTTC. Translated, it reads CSAPGTGGRGYTF.